Described below is a single T cell receptor (beta chain) sequence and its context. A sample-barcoded 5' primer and a J-beta primer mix were used in a second PCR of roughly 7 to 11 cycles. TCRdb reprocessed the 5' RACE reads with MiXCR, giving one entry per CDR3 protein. Here the sample spans about a million distinct CDR3 sequences, roughly 47% being singletons. This sample stems from a study of blood T cells in healthy people across ages. Sequencing was carried out using blood. The TCR originated in a woman in her fifties or sixties in good health.

This CDR3 reads CASSLSNVASGKWPYEQYF. The DNA for the CDR3 is TGTGCCAGCAGTTTATCTAATGTGGCTAGCGGGAAGTGGCCCTACGAGCAGTACTTC. The rearrangement links TRBV27 to TRBJ2-7; TRBD2 matches 9 bases. CDR3 length equals 19 residues. From germline, CDR1 is MNHEY and CDR2 SMNVEV (reference sequence). Trimming cost V 0 bases and J 2 bases; bases outside gene matches: 14.